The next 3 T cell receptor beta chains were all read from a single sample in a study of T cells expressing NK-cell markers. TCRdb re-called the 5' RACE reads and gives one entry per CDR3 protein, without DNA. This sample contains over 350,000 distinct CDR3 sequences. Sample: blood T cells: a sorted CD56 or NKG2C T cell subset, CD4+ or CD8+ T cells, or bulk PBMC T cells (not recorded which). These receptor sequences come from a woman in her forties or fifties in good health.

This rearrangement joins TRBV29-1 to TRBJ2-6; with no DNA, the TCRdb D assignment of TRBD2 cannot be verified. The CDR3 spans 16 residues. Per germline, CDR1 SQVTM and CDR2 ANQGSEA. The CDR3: CSVDEGTDSGANVLTF.

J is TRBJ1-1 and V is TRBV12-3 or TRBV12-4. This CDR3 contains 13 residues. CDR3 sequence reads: CASSFRGPTEAFF.

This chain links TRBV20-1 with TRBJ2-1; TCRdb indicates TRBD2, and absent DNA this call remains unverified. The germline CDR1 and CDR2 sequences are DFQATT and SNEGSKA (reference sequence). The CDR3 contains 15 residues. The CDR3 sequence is CSARSNSGRFNEQFF.